This record concerns one T cell receptor beta chain sequence. The antigen it recognizes is unknown. Base qualities are not recorded, but no much larger clone differs from it by a single base. Trimming at the junction amounts to 3 bases on V and 1 base on J, and the germline ends lie 17 bases apart. As encoded in the germline V gene (reference sequence), CDR1 is SGHNT while CDR2 is YYREEE. The CDR3 holds 17 amino acids from the cysteine to the phenylalanine. This entry keeps only the CDR3 DNA: 51 bases, framed from base 1. Read against the paper, the sample's time point label means: cells obtained before transplantation from donor or recipient. CD3+CD4+ and CD3+CD8+ populations were FACS-sorted from unstimulated pre-transplant donor and recipient cells taken from spleen or lymph nodes. The library was produced with the immunoSEQ multiplex PCR assay. In most patients, genomic DNA was isolated using the Qiagen DNeasy Blood and Tissue Kit and sent frozen to Adaptive Biotechnologies for TCR sequencing. Adaptive Biotechnologies carried out high-throughput TCR-beta CDR3 sequencing of genomic DNA for most patients. Concerning the study's data processing: TCR sequencing data were retrieved from Adaptive's ImmunoSEQ software for 15 to 20 patients, whereas a few other patients were processed with MiXCR and VDJtools. CD4 versus CD8 sorting errors were corrected by removing sequences found in both subsets at a frequency ratio below 5:1. CDR3 nucleotide sequences shared between donor and recipient were removed because the origin of such sequences could not be assigned. At least 2-fold expansion over unstimulated cells and a minimum CFSE-low frequency of 0.002% (template counts) or 0.001% (read counts) were required for clones to be classified as alloreactive. Mappable clones were those detected in sequenced pre-transplant spleen, lymph node, or MLR CFSE-low populations of the donor or recipient. The cumulative frequency of alloreactive clones was calculated as a percentage of all sequences, weighted by copy number. What TCRdb holds here is the immuneACCESS table cut down to in-frame rearrangements. Part of the clones is not present; checked against another copy, under half of the missing clones reflect an unresolved V gene, and the others are unexplained. V, J and clone size derive from that table, while D and trimming were established from the DNA sequence. Across this sample there are approximately 71,000 clones, with roughly 90% seen only once. The ten top clones hold roughly 2.6% of the sample.

This record belongs to a study of graft-versus-host responses after intestinal transplantation (dated by TCRdb to the early 2020s). Concerning the study at large: Multivisceral, liver-intestinal, or isolated intestinal transplants were received by the recipients. Anti-thymocyte globulin induction was given to all recipients, followed by maintenance tacrolimus and steroids for approximately three years. To identify alloreactive clones, pre-transplant mixed lymphocyte reaction products were sequenced and compared with unstimulated pre-transplant donor and recipient T cells. Instead of going to the commercial service, samples from a few later patients were sequenced in-house on an Illumina MiSeq and processed with MiXCR. Graft-versus-host and host-versus-graft alloreactive T cell clones were tracked in the graft, circulation and bone marrow after intestinal transplantation using bulk TCR-beta CDR3 sequencing. A peak of at least 4% donor T cells among recipient peripheral blood mononuclear cells was the definition used for donor T cell macrochimerism. Of the approximately 25 intestinal transplant recipients enrolled in the cohort, one of whom was a retransplant, a few patients without pretransplant specimens were excluded. Overall results and qualifications from the work: GvH clones were found in recipient bone marrow, and some of the GvH clones appeared earlier in ileal mucosa or blood, which is consistent with an intestinal mucosal origin. The conclusions were limited by the relatively low number and heterogeneity of the intestinal transplant patients. In patients with donor T cell macrochimerism, the allografts had high GvH to HvG T cell clonal ratios. Early after transplant, peak levels of circulating GvH clones were associated with declines in HvG clones.

The chain is encoded by TRBV5-4 joined to TRBJ1-5; the D segment could be TRBD1, given 6 matching bases. This TCR was recovered from a human donor who received an intestinal transplant. Specimen: unstimulated CD8+ T cells sorted from spleen or lymph node cells, collected before intestinal transplant. The CDR3 protein: CASSCWFAQGSNQPQHF. The sequenced DNA: TGTGCCAGCAGCTGCTGGTTTGCCCAGGGGAGCAATCAGCCCCAGCATTTT.